The next 12 T cell receptor beta chains were all read from a single sample in a study of T cells after posttransplantation cyclophosphamide. The table came from immunoSEQ multiplex PCR; TCRdb's copy has only in-frame clones and leaves some out. Among 10,000 to 13,000 clones listed, roughly 86% were seen once. Busulfan-fludarabine conditioning, marrow transplant, and cyclophosphamide on days +3 and +4 were administered. Sequencing was performed on CD4+ T cells sorted from PBMCs, taken after allogeneic stem cell transplant with posttransplant cyclophosphamide. The receptor set was obtained from a male patient in his 30s who received an allogeneic stem cell transplant from a related donor, was CMV-positive, and had acute GVHD only. T cells may partly derive from the graft donor.

The chain is built from TRBV7-9 and TRBJ1-6, with D tentatively TRBD1 (5 bases). The length of the CDR3 is 12 residues. V lost 5 bases, J lost 10 bases, and 9 bases lay in between. Germline CDR1 and CDR2: SEHNR and FQNEAQ (reference sequence). The CDR3 protein is CASSAWGSPLHF. In DNA, the CDR3 is TGTGCCAGCAGCGCATGGGGCTCACCCCTCCACTTT.

The rearrangement joins TRBV5-8 to TRBJ1-5; D not resolved. Looked up from germline, CDR1 is SGHTS and CDR2 is YDEGEE. V gave up 4 bases and J gave up 5 bases, with 10 bases separating them. This CDR3 has 13 residues. CDR3 nucleotide sequence: TGTGCCAGCAGCCGTGAACGGGATCAGCCCCAGCATTTT. Translation gives CASSRERDQPQHF.

V is TRBV9 and J is TRBJ2-2, with 7 bases aligning to TRBD2. With 1 base clipped from V and 5 bases from J, the junction kept 11 bases outside the gene matches. The CDR3 is 17 residues long. CDR1 is SGDLS, CDR2 YYNGEE, per germline. DNA for the CDR3: TGTGCCAGCAGCGTACCCGACCGGACTAGTAGGACCGGGGAGCTGTTTTTT. Translating gives CASSVPDRTSRTGELFF. The full variable domain, with the rest looked up from reference TRBV9 and TRBJ2-2, is DSGVTQTPKHLITATGQRVTLRCSPRSGDLSVYWYQQSLDQGLQFLIQYYNGEERAKGNILERFSAQQFPDLHSELNLSSLELGDSALYFCASSVPDRTSRTGELFFGEGSRLTVL.

This chain uses TRBV19 with TRBJ2-5, with 7 bases matching TRBD1. Germline CDR1 is LNHDA and CDR2 is SQIVND (reference sequence). The CDR3 is 18 amino acids. V was clipped by 8 bases and J by 1 base; unmatched bases: 19. The CDR3 DNA sequence: TGTGCCAGTTCTGGCTCCTTAAGAGGGGGCCTTTTCCAAGAGACCCAGTACTTC. It encodes CASSGSLRGGLFQETQYF.

This clone has just a few counts. V and J are TRBV28 and TRBJ1-2; D remains ambiguous. Trimming took 3 bases from V and 3 from J, leaving 5 bases between them. The CDR3 is made up of 12 amino acids. CDR1 and CDR2 from the germline V gene are MDHEN and SYDVKM. CDR3 amino acids: CASSFRDYGYTF. The CDR3 coding sequence is TGTGCCAGCAGTTTCCGGGACTATGGCTACACCTTC.

The chain combines TRBV5-6 with TRBJ1-2; TRBD1 might be the D (6 bases). The ends were cut back, 0 bases at V and 4 bases at J, with 13 bases in the middle. Germline V gene lookup returns CDR1 SGHDT and CDR2 YYEEEE. This CDR3 region has 15 residues. This CDR3 reads CASSLVGHGVYGYTF. As DNA, the CDR3 is TGTGCCAGCAGCTTGGTGGGACATGGAGTCTATGGCTACACCTTC.

The chain carries TRBV30 and TRBJ1-6; TRBD1 matches 7 bases. Germline-derived CDR1 and CDR2 are GTSNPN and SVGIG (reference sequence). The CDR3 loop spans 13 amino acids. J was trimmed by 6 bases and V by 3 bases; bases with no gene match: 2. Written as DNA, the CDR3 is TGTGCCTGGAGGGACAGGCCTAATTCACCCCTCCACTTT. It encodes CAWRDRPNSPLHF.

The chain joins TRBV6-5 to TRBJ1-1, with a weak D call TRBD1 (5 bases). This CDR3 has 13 amino acids. The V end lost 0 bases, the J end lost 10 bases, and 12 bases lay between the germline ends. CDR1 and CDR2 from the germline V gene are MNHEY and SVGAGI. CDR3 sequence: CASSYSVGGRAFF. CDR3 nucleotides: TGTGCCAGCAGTTACTCAGTCGGGGGTAGAGCTTTCTTT.

The genes are TRBV18 and TRBJ1-1; D might be TRBD1 (5 bases). The CDR3 loop spans 13 amino acids. Trimming left V 3 bases short and J 1 base short, with 6 bases between. Germline lookup yields CDR1 KGHSH and CDR2 LQKENI. DNA of the CDR3: TGTGCCAGCTCACCTCAGGGGAACACTGAAGCTTTCTTT. Residues: CASSPQGNTEAFF.

On this clone: The junction departs from germline at one end; a sequencing error may be responsible. In DNA, the CDR3 is TGTGCCGGCAGCCAGGGACAGGGCAACACTGAAGCTTTCTTT. Its translation: CAGSQGQGNTEAFF. The rearrangement joins TRBV7-9 to TRBJ1-1; 9 nucleotides line up with TRBD1. The CDR3 contains 14 residues. CDR1 is SEHNR and CDR2 is FQNEAQ in the germline V gene (reference sequence).

V and J are TRBV7-2 and TRBJ2-3; TRBD1 aligns across 7 bases. The V gene end was trimmed by 6 bases and the J gene end by 2 bases; junction bases not matched to a gene: 8. The CDR3 runs to 15 residues. Germline V gene data show CDR1 as SGHTA and CDR2 as FQGNSA. In DNA, the CDR3 is TGTGCCAGCAGTTTGCAGGGGGTCGACACAGATACGCAGTATTTT. It encodes CASSLQGVDTDTQYF.

The DNA of the CDR3 is TGCGCCAGCAGCTTGGATGACAGGGTAAACTATGGCTACACCTTC. Translated, it gives CASSLDDRVNYGYTF. The J gene is TRBJ1-2, the V gene TRBV5-1; 7 bases agree with TRBD1. The CDR3 runs to 15 residues. Per germline, CDR1 SGHRS and CDR2 YFSETQ. Germline trimming cut 0 bases from V and 2 bases from J; bases unmatched to any gene: 4.